This paragraph reports one T cell receptor beta chain. Its antigen remains unidentified. No per-base quality is available; no much larger clone lies one base away. This entry is derived from a study of OX40 agonist ivuxolimab in advanced cancers. Background on the whole study: Ivuxolimab was a fully human IgG2 agonistic monoclonal antibody targeting the costimulatory receptor OX40 (CD134). Intravenous ivuxolimab was administered to patients every 2 weeks at six dose levels: 0.01, 0.1, 0.3, 1.5, 3 and 10 mg/kg. Of the approximately 50 patients in dose escalation, about 20 had hepatocellular carcinoma, roughly 15 had melanoma, 9 had renal cell carcinoma and 9 had head and neck cancer. In the dose-escalation cohort, over 65% of patients were male, and the mean age was around 60 years, with a range of about 20 to 79. Patients were allowed to have had prior anti-PD-1, anti-PD-L1 or anti-CTLA-4 therapy, and more than 30% of the dose-escalation patients had previously received checkpoint inhibitors. Partial responses occurred in three dose-escalation patients, of whom one had hepatocellular carcinoma and two had cutaneous melanoma. The purpose of peripheral TCRbeta sequencing was to test whether ivuxolimab changed TCR sequence diversity and led to clonal T-cell expansion. The paper covers the monotherapy dose-escalation part of the phase I ivuxolimab trial, which included N of about 50 patients. The study at large found these results: Low levels of normalized T-cell clonal expansion were also seen in some nonresponding patients. At doses from 0.1 to 3.0 mg/kg, clonal expansion was seen in both CD4+ and CD8+ blood T cells between baseline and week 6. On average, CD8+ T cells showed more expanded clones than CD4+ T cells after ivuxolimab. In partial responders in the 0.1-3.0 mg/kg groups, normalized peripheral clonal expansion was found to be among the lowest, especially among CD8+ T cells. Antigen specificity was not determined for the clonally expanded peripheral T cells.

CDR1 and CDR2, looked up from the germline V gene, are SGHVS and FNYEAQ. There are 12 amino acids in the CDR3, from cysteine to phenylalanine inclusive. Only CDR3 DNA remains: 36 bases, in frame from the first base. V is shortened by 4 bases, J by 5 bases, and the region joining them spans 8 bases. Patients with autoimmune disease history or receiving systemic immunosuppression were excluded from the trial. Peripheral blood for TCR sequencing was collected from all dose cohorts at baseline, on cycle 4 day 1, and on cycle 7 day 1. Samples were obtained from an open-label, multicenter, first-in-human phase I dose-escalation trial of ivuxolimab. Adults with locally advanced or metastatic head and neck squamous cell, hepatocellular, melanoma or renal cell carcinoma were enrolled in the trial. Before TCR sequencing, CD4+ T cells and CD8+ T cells were sorted from peripheral blood as separate populations.

Genomic DNA was extracted from sorted cells for sequencing of the TCRbeta CDR3 region. The immunoSEQ Assay was used to sequence the TCRbeta CDR3 regions. Sourced from immuneACCESS, this table was stored by TCRdb with only in-frame sequences that have V and J called. A share of the clones is absent; for the studies checked, an unresolved V gene accounts for under half, and the remainder has no known explanation. The sample table contains some 110,000 clones; only one count was recorded for around 93% of them. The ten largest account for around 0.15% of the sample. The chain is made from TRBV7-6 and TRBJ2-5, with the identity of the D gene unclear. The source was CD4+ or CD8+ T cells sorted from blood, collected in a trial of the OX40 agonist ivuxolimab. The origin of this receptor is an adult with an advanced solid tumor such as melanoma, head and neck, liver or kidney cancer. The DNA reads as follows: TGTGCCAGCAGCTCCTCGAGGGAGACCCAGTACTTC. Its translation reads: CASSSSRETQYF. When the CDR3 is completed using the reference TRBV7-6 and TRBJ2-5 genes on either side, the full variable domain is GAGVSQSPRYKVTKRGQDVALRCDPISGHVSLYWYRQALGQGPEFLTYFNYEAQQDKSGLPNDRFSAERPEGSISTLTIQRTEQRDSAMYRCASSSSRETQYFGPGTRLLVL.